The 5 T cell receptor beta chains below were found in one sample sequenced in a study of T cells after yellow fever vaccination. TCRdb analysed the 5' RACE reads with MiXCR anew, one entry per CDR3 protein. The table lists about 630,000 distinct CDR3 sequences, about 12% of them singletons. This material consisted of PBMCs, taken on the day of the yellow fever booster vaccination. The receptors derive from a man aged 25-40 years who received the YFV17D yellow fever vaccine.

The chain joins TRBV6-2 or TRBV6-3 to TRBJ2-7; the match to TRBD2 covers 8 bases. The CDR3 covers 15 residues. CDR1 and CDR2 (germline): MNHEY, SVGEGT. V gave up 7 bases and J gave up 0 bases; unmatched junction bases: 8. CDR3 sequence reads: CASTNVGLASYEQYF. CDR3 DNA sequence: TGTGCCAGCACCAACGTTGGACTAGCCTCCTACGAGCAGTACTTC.

Only a few counts were recorded for this clonotype. V usage is TRBV3-1 and J usage is TRBJ2-4; possible D gene TRBD1, 5 bases. The V end was cut by 1 base, the J end by 5 bases, with 21 bases between. The CDR3 runs 18 residues. Germline CDR1 LGHDT, CDR2 YNNKEL (reference sequence). The CDR3 DNA sequence: TGTGCCAGCAGCCAAGCTGCGTGGGGCGATACCGGGCAAAACATTCAGTACTTC. It yields the protein CASSQAAWGDTGQNIQYF.

This chain uses TRBV18 with TRBJ2-2, with TRBD2 identical over 8 bases. CDR1 and CDR2 from the germline V gene are KGHSH and LQKENI. The CDR3 runs 16 residues. The trim removed 3 bases at V and 4 bases at J, leaving 7 bases unmatched. CDR3: CASSPLLAGGTGELFF. The CDR3 DNA reads TGTGCCAGCTCACCCCTGCTAGCGGGCGGCACCGGGGAGCTGTTTTTT.

The chain joins TRBV12-3 or TRBV12-4 to TRBJ2-7; 7 nucleotides agree with TRBD2. The CDR3 covers 14 residues. Trimming took 1 base from V and 6 from J; bases not matched to a gene: 6. In nucleotides, the CDR3 is TGTGCCAGCAGTTTAGGTGGGAGGGCCTCCGAGCAGTACTTC. Protein sequence: CASSLGGRASEQYF.

The V call is TRBV4-2, the J call TRBJ2-4, with 8 positions matching TRBD1. Trimming at V came to 0 bases and at J to 8 bases, leaving 18 bases not matched to a gene. The CDR3 has 19 amino acids. The V gene's germline CDR1 is LGHNA and CDR2 YNFKEQ. The chain's CDR3 is CASSQEGGEQGTGRHIQYF. Written as DNA, the CDR3 is TGTGCCAGCAGCCAAGAAGGAGGTGAGCAGGGGACAGGCCGCCACATTCAGTACTTC.